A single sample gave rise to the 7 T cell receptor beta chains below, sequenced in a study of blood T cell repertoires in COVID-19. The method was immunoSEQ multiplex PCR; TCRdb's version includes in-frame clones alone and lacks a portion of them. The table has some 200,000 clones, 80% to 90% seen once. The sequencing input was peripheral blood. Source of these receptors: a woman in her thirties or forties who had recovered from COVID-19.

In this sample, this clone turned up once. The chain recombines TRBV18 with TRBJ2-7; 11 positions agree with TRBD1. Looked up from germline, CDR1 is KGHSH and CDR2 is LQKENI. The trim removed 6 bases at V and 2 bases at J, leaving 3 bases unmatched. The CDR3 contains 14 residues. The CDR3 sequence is CASSPGQGAYEQYF. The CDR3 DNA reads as TGTGCCAGCTCTCCGGGACAGGGGGCCTACGAGCAGTACTTC.

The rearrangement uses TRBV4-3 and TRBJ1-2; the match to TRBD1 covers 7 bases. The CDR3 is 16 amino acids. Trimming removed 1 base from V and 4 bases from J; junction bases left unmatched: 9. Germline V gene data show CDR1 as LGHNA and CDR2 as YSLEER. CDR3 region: CASSQGTIGQAYGYTF. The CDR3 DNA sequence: TGCGCCAGCAGCCAAGGTACCATCGGACAGGCCTATGGCTACACCTTC.

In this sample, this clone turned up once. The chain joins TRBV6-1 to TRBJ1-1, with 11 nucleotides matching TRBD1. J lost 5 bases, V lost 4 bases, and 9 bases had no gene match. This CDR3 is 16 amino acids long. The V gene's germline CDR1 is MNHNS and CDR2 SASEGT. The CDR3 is CASSGRTGGVRTEAFF. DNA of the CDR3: TGTGCCAGCAGTGGAAGGACAGGGGGCGTGAGGACTGAAGCTTTCTTT.

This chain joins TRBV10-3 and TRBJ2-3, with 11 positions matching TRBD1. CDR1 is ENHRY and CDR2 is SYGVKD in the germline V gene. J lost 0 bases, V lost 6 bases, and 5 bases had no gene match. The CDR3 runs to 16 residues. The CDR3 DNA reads TGTGCCATCAGCTCCGGGACAGGGGGTAGCACAGATACGCAGTATTTT. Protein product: CAISSGTGGSTDTQYF.

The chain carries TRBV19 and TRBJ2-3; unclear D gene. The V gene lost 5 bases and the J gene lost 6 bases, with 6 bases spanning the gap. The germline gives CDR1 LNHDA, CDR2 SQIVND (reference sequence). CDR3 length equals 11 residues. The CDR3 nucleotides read TGTGCCAGTAGTCAGTTGGATACGCAGTATTTT. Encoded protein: CASSQLDTQYF.

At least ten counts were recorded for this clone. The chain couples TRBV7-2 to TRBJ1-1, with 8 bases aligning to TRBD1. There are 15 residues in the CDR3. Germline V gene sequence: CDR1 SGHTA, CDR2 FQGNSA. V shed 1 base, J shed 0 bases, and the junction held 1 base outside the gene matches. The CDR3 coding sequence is TGTGCCAGCAGCTTAGGGACAGGGATGAACACTGAAGCTTTCTTT. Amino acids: CASSLGTGMNTEAFF.

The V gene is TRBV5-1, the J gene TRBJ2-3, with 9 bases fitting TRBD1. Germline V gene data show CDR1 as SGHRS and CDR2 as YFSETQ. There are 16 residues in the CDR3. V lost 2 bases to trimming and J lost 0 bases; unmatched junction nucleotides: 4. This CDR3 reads CASSLQGAESTDTQYF. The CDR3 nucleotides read TGCGCCAGCAGCTTACAGGGGGCGGAGAGCACAGATACGCAGTATTTT.